One sample yielded the 3 T cell receptor delta chains listed below, sequenced in a study of gamma-delta chains in newborns, infants, children (dated by TCRdb to between 2018 and 2021). Instrument used: Illumina MiSeq. Clones were re-identified by TCRdb from the public reads with CATT, and rows with the same DNA were merged. This sample is represented by roughly 3,500 delta-chain clones; around 0.31% of them were singletons. The ten largest clones take up approximately 12% of the sample. The sequencing input was blood. The receptors were sampled from a child who was a newborn, infant or young child, either healthy, febrile or measles-vaccinated (not recorded which).

In its sample, this clone was seen a few times. For this DNA, TCRdb reports the protein of a much larger clone, which diverges at residue 4, most likely from a read error; the protein presented here is translated directly from the DNA. The chain carries TRDV2 and TRDJ1; D may be TRDD3 (6 bases). The CDR3 length is 15 residues. Between the trimmed V and J ends, which lost 4 bases and 0 bases, there was a span of 14 bases. From germline, CDR1 is GEAIGNYY and CDR2 EKD. The CDR3 bases are TGTGCCTGTGAGACGGGGATTCGGTACACCGATAAACTCATCTTT. As protein: CACETGIRYTDKLIF.

Note on this clone: Since a much larger clone is just one base distant, this may be a read error. The chain joins TRDV1 to TRDJ3, with D perhaps matching TRDD3 (7 bases). The germline V gene has CDR1 TSWWSYY and CDR2 QGS. The CDR3 is made up of 23 amino acids. CDR3 in DNA: TGTGCTCTTGGGGAAGGGTCCTACGGGTACTGGGGAGTCAGCTCCCGGGACACCCGACAGATGTTTTTC. Amino acids: CALGEGSYGYWGVSSRDTRQMFF.

A few counts support this clone. TCRdb lists the protein of a much larger clone for this DNA, which differs at residue 5, so this is likely a read error; the protein given here is translated from the DNA itself. J is TRDJ2 and V is TRDV2; D remains unclear. CDR3 length: 20 residues. The germline V gene has CDR1 GEAIGNYY and CDR2 EKD. V was cut by 3 bases and J by 0 bases, with 25 bases left in between. CDR3 DNA: TGTGCCTGTGACGCGGTCCTGCCGGATCCCTCTTTGGCTTTGACAGCACAACTCTTCTTT. Its protein product is CACDAVLPDPSLALTAQLFF.